These T cell receptor beta chains were read from a single sample in a study of T cell responses to AZD1222 COVID-19 vaccine. Repertoires were generated with immunoSEQ multiplex PCR, while TCRdb's copy carries only in-frame clones and drops some. The sample has 200,000 or so clones; around 93% are singletons. The sequencing used peripheral blood, collected on day 0 of AZD1222 vaccination. These receptors all come from an adult in good health. The CDR3 runs from the conserved cysteine through the conserved F or W. Fields, in order: V gene, clone size, J gene, CDR3 length, D gene, CDR3 DNA, CDR3 protein. The D gene is left open where the match is weak. Expanded clones get a size class; other rows say once, few or many, or leave the size out.

>TRBV7-9|NA|TRBJ2-2|19|TRBD2
TGTGCCAGCAGCTCTAACCCCGGGACTAGCGGGAGTAGCACCGGGGAGCTGTTTTTT
CASSSNPGTSGSSTGELFF
>TRBV7-3|NA|TRBJ1-1|13|NA
TGTGCCAGCAGCTTAACAGGGGACACTGAAGCTTTCTTT
CASSLTGDTEAFF
>TRBV19|NA|TRBJ1-2|15|TRBD1
TGTGCCAGTAGGGCCAGGACAGGTGGAATCTATGGCTACACCTTC
CASRARTGGIYGYTF
>TRBV29-1|once|TRBJ2-3|14|NA
TGCAGCGGCCGGATCCGGGGCGGCACAGATACGCAGTATTTT
CSGRIRGGTDTQYF
>TRBV6-2/TRBV6-3|NA|TRBJ1-5|12|NA
TGTGCCAGCAGTTACGATAATCAGCCCCAGCATTTT
CASSYDNQPQHF
>TRBV7-9|NA|TRBJ1-1|14|NA
TGTGCCAGCAGCTTAGGTGGTGGAGACACTGAAGCTTTCTTT
CASSLGGGDTEAFF
>TRBV27|NA|TRBJ1-2|15|NA
TGTGCCAGCAGTTTATCTGGGGGGGGGAACTATGGCTACACCTTC
CASSLSGGGNYGYTF
>TRBV19|NA|TRBJ1-1|12|NA
TGTGCCAGTAACATCGGGGCAGGCTGGGCTTTCTTT
CASNIGAGWAFF
>TRBV7-8|NA|TRBJ2-2|15|TRBD1
TGTGCCAGCAGCTTAATGGGACAGGGGGCTGGGGAGCTGTTTTTT
CASSLMGQGAGELFF
>TRBV18|once|TRBJ1-1|14|NA
TGTGCCAGCTCACTAAAAAGTCAGGGGACTGAAGCTTTCTTT
CASSLKSQGTEAFF
>TRBV28|NA|TRBJ2-7|11|NA
TGTGCCAGCAGGGAAGGCTACGAGCAGTACTTC
CASREGYEQYF
>TRBV5-1|NA|TRBJ1-2|18|TRBD1
TGCGCCAGCAGCTTGATCGGGACAGGGGCCAATGGGGGATATGGCTACACCTTC
CASSLIGTGANGGYGYTF